The rows below give T cell receptor beta chains drawn from one sample of a study of graft-versus-host responses after intestinal transplantation. Sequenced by immunoSEQ multiplex PCR; TCRdb stores in-frame clones only, minus some. The sample contains fewer than 150,000 clones, more than 80% of which appear only once. What these receptors recognize is not known. The sequencing here drew on unstimulated CD4+ T cells sorted from spleen or lymph node cells, taken before intestinal transplant. The receptors here all came from a human donor who received an intestinal transplant. The CDR3 runs from the conserved cysteine through the conserved F or W. Each record gives: clone size, D gene, J gene, V gene, CDR3 protein, CDR3 DNA. D genes are given only for firm matches. A row's size may be missing; if present it is once, few, many or a size class.

.	.	TRBJ2-7	TRBV5-1	CASSRDLTSGEQYF	TGCGCCAGCAGCCGGGACTTAACCTCTGGGGAGCAGTACTTC
.	TRBD2	TRBJ2-7	TRBV30	CAWRTSGGRVEQYF	TGTGCCTGGAGGACTAGCGGGGGAAGGGTGGAGCAGTACTTC
.	.	TRBJ1-1	TRBV19	CASRDPGRTYTEAFF	TGTGCCAGTAGGGACCCTGGGCGGACATACACTGAAGCTTTCTTT
once	TRBD2	TRBJ2-7	TRBV18	CASSLGLAGGFFSYEQYF	TGTGCCAGCTCACTCGGACTAGCGGGGGGGTTCTTCTCCTACGAGCAGTACTTC
.	TRBD2	TRBJ2-1	TRBV28	CASSFSGAPSYNEQFF	TGTGCCAGCAGTTTTAGCGGGGCACCTTCCTACAATGAGCAGTTCTTC
.	.	TRBJ1-6	TRBV4-1	CASSQDGSSYNSPLHF	TGCGCCAGCAGCCAAGACGGAAGCTCCTATAATTCACCCCTCCACTTT
.	.	TRBJ1-6	TRBV6-6	CASSYGRENYNSPLHF	TGTGCCAGCAGTTATGGCAGGGAGAACTATAATTCACCCCTCCACTTT
.	.	TRBJ1-2	TRBV10-3	CATATVNYGYTF	TGTGCCACCGCGACAGTTAACTATGGCTACACCTTC
once	TRBD2	TRBJ2-3	TRBV10-1	CASSEKRGGIDTQYF	TGCGCCAGCAGTGAGAAGCGGGGGGGCATTGATACGCAGTATTTT
.	.	TRBJ2-3	TRBV10-3	CAISESTDTQYF	TGTGCCATCAGTGAGTCAACAGATACGCAGTATTTT
.	TRBD2	TRBJ2-1	TRBV5-1	CASSLVPGLAGDNEQFF	TGCGCCAGCAGCTTAGTTCCGGGACTAGCGGGTGACAATGAGCAGTTCTTC
.	.	TRBJ1-4	TRBV19	CASSIRPAGAPNEKLFF	TGTGCCAGTAGTATTAGGCCGGCAGGAGCACCTAATGAAAAACTGTTTTTT